This T cell receptor (beta chain) was recorded in a study of T-cell reconstitution after alpha-beta-depleted transplantation in children. Study conclusions and caveats: T-cell counts and diversity were attributed mostly to newly produced T cells one year after transplant. Roughly two months post-transplant, alpha-beta T cells reportedly originated from several hundred graft clones that had expanded.

The length of the CDR3 is 13 residues. The ends lost 3 bases at V and 5 bases at J; junction bases unmatched: 6. CDR1 SQVTM and CDR2 ANQGSEA come from the germline V gene. With respect to this clonotype: Its antigen is as yet unknown.

During its preparation, the TCRbeta library received unique molecular identifiers. Each CDR3 protein is one row after TCRdb ran MiXCR on the PCR reads. The sample records 440,000 or so distinct CDR3 sequences, roughly 43% being singletons. The clonotype was recovered from a girl between 2 and 10 years old with aplastic anemia, due to receive a stem cell transplant. Material: PBMCs, obtained before TCRalphabeta/CD19-depleted stem cell transplant. V is TRBV29-1 and J is TRBJ1-2, with 7 bases fitting TRBD1. CDR3 amino acids: CSVERRGMYGYTF. Written as DNA, the CDR3 is TGCAGCGTTGAGCGCAGGGGGATGTATGGCTACACCTTC.